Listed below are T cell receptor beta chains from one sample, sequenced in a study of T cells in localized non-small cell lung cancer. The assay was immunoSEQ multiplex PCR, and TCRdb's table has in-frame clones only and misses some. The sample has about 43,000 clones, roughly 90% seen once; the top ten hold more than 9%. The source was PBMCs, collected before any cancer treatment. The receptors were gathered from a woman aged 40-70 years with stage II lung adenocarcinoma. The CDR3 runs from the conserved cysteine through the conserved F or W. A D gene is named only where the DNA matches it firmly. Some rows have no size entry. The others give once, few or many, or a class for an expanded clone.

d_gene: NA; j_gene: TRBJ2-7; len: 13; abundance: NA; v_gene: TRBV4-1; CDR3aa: CASSQNPSAEQYF; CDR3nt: TGCGCCAGCAGCCAAAATCCCTCGGCCGAGCAGTACTTC
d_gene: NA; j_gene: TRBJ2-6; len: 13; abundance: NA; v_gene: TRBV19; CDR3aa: CASRSSGANVLTF; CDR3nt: TGTGCCAGTAGGAGCTCTGGGGCCAACGTCCTGACTTTC
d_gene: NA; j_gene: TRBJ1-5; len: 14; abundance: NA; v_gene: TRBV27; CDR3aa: CASSFDRSYQPQHF; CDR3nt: TGTGCCAGCAGTTTCGACAGGTCCTATCAGCCCCAGCATTTT
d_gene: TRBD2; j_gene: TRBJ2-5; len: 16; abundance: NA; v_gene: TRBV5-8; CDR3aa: CASSLVWTSVSKTQYF; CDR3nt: TGTGCCAGCAGCTTGGTGTGGACTAGCGTTTCGAAGACCCAGTACTTC
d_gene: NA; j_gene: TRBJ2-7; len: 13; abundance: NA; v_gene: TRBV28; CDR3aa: CASGASRPYEQYF; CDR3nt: TGTGCCAGCGGCGCTAGCAGGCCCTACGAGCAGTACTTC
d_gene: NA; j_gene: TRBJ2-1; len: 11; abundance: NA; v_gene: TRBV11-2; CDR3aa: CALRSGGEQFF; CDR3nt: TGTGCCTTACGATCTGGCGGTGAGCAGTTCTTC
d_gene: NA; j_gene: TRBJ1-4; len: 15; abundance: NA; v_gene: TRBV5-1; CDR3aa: CASSLDPGVGEKLFF; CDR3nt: TGCGCCAGCAGCTTGGACCCAGGGGTGGGAGAAAAACTGTTTTTT
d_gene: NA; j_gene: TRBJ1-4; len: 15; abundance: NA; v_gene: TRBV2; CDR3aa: CASRAGAASNEKLFF; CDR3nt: TGTGCCAGCAGGGCAGGGGCCGCCTCTAATGAAAAACTGTTTTTT
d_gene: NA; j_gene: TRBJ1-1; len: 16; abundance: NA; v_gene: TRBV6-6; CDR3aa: CASIGINEGMNTEAFF; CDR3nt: TGTGCCAGCATTGGGATTAACGAGGGTATGAACACTGAAGCTTTCTTT
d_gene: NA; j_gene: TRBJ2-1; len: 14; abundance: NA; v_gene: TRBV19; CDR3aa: CASSMGDPYNEQFF; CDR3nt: TGTGCCAGTAGTATGGGGGATCCCTACAATGAGCAGTTCTTC
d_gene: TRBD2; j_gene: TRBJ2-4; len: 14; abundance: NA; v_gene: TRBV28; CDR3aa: CASGLLSTSGRQYF; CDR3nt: TGTGCCAGCGGCCTCCTTTCGACTAGCGGGAGACAGTACTTC
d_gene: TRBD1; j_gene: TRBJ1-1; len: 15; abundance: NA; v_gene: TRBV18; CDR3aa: CASSPYDRGHTEAFF; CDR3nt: TGTGCCAGCTCACCTTACGACAGGGGGCATACTGAAGCTTTCTTT
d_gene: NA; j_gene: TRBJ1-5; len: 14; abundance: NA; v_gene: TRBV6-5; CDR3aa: CASALRGGSQPQHF; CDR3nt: TGTGCCAGCGCCCTAAGGGGGGGAAGTCAGCCCCAGCATTTT
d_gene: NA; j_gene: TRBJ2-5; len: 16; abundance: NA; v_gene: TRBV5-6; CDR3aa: CASSLGAIPLQETQYF; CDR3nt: TGTGCCAGCAGCTTAGGAGCGATCCCCCTACAAGAGACCCAGTACTTC
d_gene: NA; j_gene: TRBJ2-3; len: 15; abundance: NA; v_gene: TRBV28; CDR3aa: CASSLSGRLGDTQYF; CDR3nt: TGTGCCAGCAGTTTATCTGGGCGTTTGGGAGATACGCAGTATTTT
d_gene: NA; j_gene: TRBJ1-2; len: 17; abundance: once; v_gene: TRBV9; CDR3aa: CASSVDYGREKLYGYTF; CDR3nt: TGTGCCAGCAGCGTAGACTACGGAAGGGAGAAATTATATGGCTACACCTTC
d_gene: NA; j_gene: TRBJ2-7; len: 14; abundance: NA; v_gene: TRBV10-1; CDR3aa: CASSGAGTSYEQYF; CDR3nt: TGCGCCAGCAGTGGGGCAGGGACCTCCTACGAGCAGTACTTC
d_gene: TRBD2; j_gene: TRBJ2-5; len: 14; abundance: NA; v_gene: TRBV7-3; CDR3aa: CASSSHGTSAAQYF; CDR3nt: TGTGCCAGCAGCTCCCATGGGACTAGCGCCGCCCAGTACTTC
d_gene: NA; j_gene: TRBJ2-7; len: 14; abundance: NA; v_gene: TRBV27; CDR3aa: CASSQSRRGYEQYF; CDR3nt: TGTGCCAGCAGTCAGAGTAGGAGGGGCTACGAGCAGTACTTC
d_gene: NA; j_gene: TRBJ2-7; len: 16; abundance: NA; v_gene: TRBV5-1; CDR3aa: CASSLELGAGAYEQYF; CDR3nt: TGCGCCAGCAGCTTGGAGTTGGGGGCTGGGGCCTACGAGCAGTACTTC
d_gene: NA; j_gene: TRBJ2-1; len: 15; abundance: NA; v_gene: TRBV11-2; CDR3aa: CASSALVSSYNEQFF; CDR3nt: TGTGCCAGCAGCGCGTTAGTAAGCTCCTACAATGAGCAGTTCTTC
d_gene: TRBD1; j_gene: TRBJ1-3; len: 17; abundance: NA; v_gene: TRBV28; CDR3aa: CASSPLQGLGSGNTIYF; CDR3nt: TGTGCCAGCAGTCCCTTACAGGGGCTCGGCTCTGGAAACACCATATATTTT
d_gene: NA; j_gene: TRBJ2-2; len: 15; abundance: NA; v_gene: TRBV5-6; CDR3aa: CASSLYSGGAGELFF; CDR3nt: TGTGCCAGCAGCTTATACTCAGGGGGGGCCGGGGAGCTGTTTTTT
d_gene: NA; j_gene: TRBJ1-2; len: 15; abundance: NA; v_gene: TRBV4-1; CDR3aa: CASSQEFPVTYGYTF; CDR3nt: TGCGCCAGCAGCCAAGAGTTTCCAGTAACATATGGCTACACCTTC
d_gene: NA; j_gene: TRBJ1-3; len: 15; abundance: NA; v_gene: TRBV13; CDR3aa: CASSYQGSSRNTIYF; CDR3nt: TGTGCCAGCAGCTATCAGGGAAGTAGCCGAAACACCATATATTTT